The rows below give T cell receptor beta chains drawn from one sample of a study of shared clonotypes between healthy human individuals. The method was immunoSEQ multiplex PCR; TCRdb's version includes in-frame clones alone and lacks a portion of them. The table lists around 700,000 clones, around two thirds of them singletons. Sequenced sample: memory CD4+ T cells sorted from blood. These receptors were collected from a woman between 25 and 40 years old in good health. Both conserved end residues are trimmed from each CDR3.

TRBV6-5	TRBJ2-7	ASSYDRAFHEQY
TRBV7-9	TRBJ1-1	ASSVMRQGSTEAF
TRBV20-1	TRBJ2-7	SADWIEQY
TRBV29-1	TRBJ1-2	SVERDRGPPTYGYT
TRBV14	TRBJ2-2	ASSPDRERGKTGELF
TRBV7-9	TRBJ2-7	ASSFTYEQY
TRBV6-1	TRBJ2-3	AVLRDTQY
TRBV28	TRBJ1-2	ASYLGVKGYT
TRBV11-2	TRBJ2-5	ASSQKETQY
TRBV18	TRBJ2-7	ASSPDGSLWGLAGSQY
TRBV28	TRBJ1-5	ASISTQNQPQH
TRBV10-2	TRBJ2-3	ASSPLAGGPL
TRBV30	TRBJ2-5	AWSVAGEETQY
TRBV4-1	TRBJ2-3	ASSQVHLLAGVGTQY
TRBV6-1	TRBJ1-5	ASNHLGNQPQH
TRBV7-2	TRBJ2-3	ASSPGPLLTDTQY
TRBV19	TRBJ1-1	ASSIAGGAEAF
TRBV4-2	TRBJ2-7	ASSQDTGSGSLRSYEQY
TRBV19	TRBJ1-2	ASSAGNGYT
TRBV7-9	TRBJ2-1	ASSQLSGLAYNEQF